This T cell receptor beta chain was captured by sequencing in a study of blood T cell repertoires in COVID-19. The CDR3 extends over 14 amino acids. CDR1 and CDR2 from the germline V gene are SNHLY and FYNNEI. Trimming took off 7 bases at V and 5 bases at J, with 14 bases between the two ends. This clone was detected a few times. Study processing details: It was from reference gene primer amplification that nucleated cell counts were estimated. Libraries were prepared by immunoSEQ multiplex PCR; TCRdb keeps only in-frame clonotypes and omits some of them. V, J and clone size are taken as reported in that table, and D and trimming were inferred from the DNA itself. The sample shows 150,000 or so clones, roughly 90% of them seen only once.

The chain combines TRBV2 with TRBJ1-4; D gene uncertain. The receptor was isolated from a middle-aged woman who had been exposed to COVID-19. Sequencing used PBMCs or T cells enriched from blood (not recorded which). CDR3 coding DNA: TGTGCCAGCACGCTCACGGGATGGAATGAAAAACTGTTTTTT. Its translation is CASTLTGWNEKLFF.